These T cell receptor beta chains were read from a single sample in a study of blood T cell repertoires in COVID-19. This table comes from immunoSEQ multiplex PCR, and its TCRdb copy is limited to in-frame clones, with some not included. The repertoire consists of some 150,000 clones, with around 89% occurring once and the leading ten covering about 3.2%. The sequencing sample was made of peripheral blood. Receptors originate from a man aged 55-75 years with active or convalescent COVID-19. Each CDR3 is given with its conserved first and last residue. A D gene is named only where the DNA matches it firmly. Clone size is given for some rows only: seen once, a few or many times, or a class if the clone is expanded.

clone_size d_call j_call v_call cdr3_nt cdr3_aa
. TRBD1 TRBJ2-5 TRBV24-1 TGTGCCACCAGTGGTACAGGGGTTTTCCAAGAGACCCAGTACTTC CATSGTGVFQETQYF
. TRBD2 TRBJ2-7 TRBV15 TGTGCCCGGTCGGGAGGACTAGCGGAGCCCTACGAGCAGTACTTC CARSGGLAEPYEQYF
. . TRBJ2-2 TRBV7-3 TGTGCCAGCAGCGCGGACAGAAACACCGGGGAGCTGTTTTTT CASSADRNTGELFF
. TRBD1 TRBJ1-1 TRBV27 TGTGCCAGCAGCCGAACCACAGGGGGCTACACTGAAGCTTTCTTT CASSRTTGGYTEAFF
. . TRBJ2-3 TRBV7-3 TGTGCCAGCAGCCAGAACAGGGAATCAGATACGCAGTATTTT CASSQNRESDTQYF
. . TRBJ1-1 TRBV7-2 TGTGCCAGCAGCCGAGGAGGGTACACTGAAGCTTTCTTT CASSRGGYTEAFF
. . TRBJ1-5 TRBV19 TGTGCCAGTACCCCCCGCGGGTTAAATCAGCCCCAGCATTTT CASTPRGLNQPQHF
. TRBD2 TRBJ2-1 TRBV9 TGTGCCAGCAGCGTCTCTAGCGGGAGTTACAATGAGCAGTTCTTC CASSVSSGSYNEQFF
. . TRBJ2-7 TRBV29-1 TGCAGCGTCCAAAGCGGGCCAAGCTCCTACGAGCAGTACTTC CSVQSGPSSYEQYF
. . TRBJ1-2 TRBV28 TGTGCCAGCAGTACGCTATCCGGGATGAACTATGGCTACACCTTC CASSTLSGMNYGYTF
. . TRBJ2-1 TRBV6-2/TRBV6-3 TGTGCCAGCAGTTCCCCTTCGACAGCAAGAGAAGTCGAGCAGTTCTTC CASSSPSTAREVEQFF
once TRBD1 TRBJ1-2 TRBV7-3 TGTGCCAGCAGGTTGACAGGGGTATATGGCTACACCTTC CASRLTGVYGYTF
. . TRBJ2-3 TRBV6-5 TGTGCCAGCAGTTACGGAGGTTGGGGCACAGATACGCAGTATTTT CASSYGGWGTDTQYF
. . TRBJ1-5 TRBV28 TGTGCCAGCAAAACAGGGACCATGGATCAGCCCCAGCATTTT CASKTGTMDQPQHF
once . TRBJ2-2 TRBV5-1 TGCGCCAGCAGCTTGGCTTCCTTAACCGGGGAGCTGTTTTTT CASSLASLTGELFF
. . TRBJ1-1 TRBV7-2 TGTGCCAGCAGCCCGCAAAGCGGGGGCAACTTGAACACTGAAGCTTTCTTT CASSPQSGGNLNTEAFF
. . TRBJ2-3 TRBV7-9 TGTGCCAGCAGCTTAAACGTTGCAGGGGCCCTGAGCGCCACAGATACGCAGTATTTT CASSLNVAGALSATDTQYF
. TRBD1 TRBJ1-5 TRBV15 TGTGCCACCAGCAGAACCATTACAGGACAGGGTGATCAGCCCCAGCATTTT CATSRTITGQGDQPQHF
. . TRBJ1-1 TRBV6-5 TGTGCCAGCAGTTACCTTTGGCAGAACACTGAAGCTTTCTTT CASSYLWQNTEAFF
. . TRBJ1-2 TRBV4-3 TGCGCCAGCAGCCAAGAGAACAGGGCGGGTGGCTACACCTTC CASSQENRAGGYTF
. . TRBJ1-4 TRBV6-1 TGTGCCAGCAGTGAGAATGGGGGGGCTTTCCGAGGTGAAAAACTGTTTTTT CASSENGGAFRGEKLFF
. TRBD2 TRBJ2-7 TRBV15 TGTGCCACCAGCAGAGACTTTAGCGGGAGGGCCTACGAGCAGTACTTC CATSRDFSGRAYEQYF